The 26 T cell receptor beta chains listed next were all sequenced from one sample in a study of T cell responses to AZD1222 COVID-19 vaccine. Clones were sequenced by immunoSEQ multiplex PCR, and TCRdb holds only the in-frame ones, with some missing. The repertoire holds about 140,000 clones, with around 92% as singletons. Sequencing was performed on peripheral blood, taken on day 0 of AZD1222 vaccination. Source of these receptors: an adult in good health.

The chain uses TRBV6-2 or TRBV6-3 and TRBJ2-7; 7 bases map to TRBD2. CDR3 length: 15 residues. CDR1 is MNHEY, CDR2 SVGEGT, per germline. V shed 2 bases, J shed 2 bases, and the junction held 6 bases outside the gene matches. The CDR3 nucleotides read TGTGCCAGCAGTTACCGGTGGGAGGGGACCTACGAGCAGTACTTC. Its translation: CASSYRWEGTYEQYF.

The chain recombines TRBV30 with TRBJ2-3, with no clear D. Germline values: CDR1 GTSNPN, CDR2 SVGIG (reference sequence). The germline V and J ends were trimmed by 3 bases and 2 bases, with 18 bases remaining between them. The CDR3 contains 16 residues. The CDR3 loop reads CAWRRSYLRDTDTQYF. The CDR3 DNA follows: TGTGCCTGGAGGAGGTCGTATCTTCGAGACACAGATACGCAGTATTTT.

This clone was seen more than once but under ten times. The chain is built from TRBV29-1 and TRBJ1-1, with D uncertain. In germline, CDR1 is SQVTM, CDR2 ANQGSEA. The CDR3 has 12 residues. V shed 3 bases and J shed 8 bases, with 13 bases lying between them. CDR3 bases: TGCAGCGTTGAGGGCCCTGGGCTGGAAGCTTTCTTT. It yields the protein CSVEGPGLEAFF.

The chain uses TRBV4-3 and TRBJ1-1; D is uncertain. The CDR3 length is 17 residues. CDR1 and CDR2 from the germline V gene are LGHNA and YSLEER. Trimming took off 0 bases at V and 0 bases at J, with 14 bases between the two ends. The CDR3 coding sequence is TGCGCCAGCAGCCAAGAAATTCTCAGACCAGTGAACACTGAAGCTTTCTTT. This encodes CASSQEILRPVNTEAFF.

This chain joins TRBV5-4 and TRBJ2-5; D is possibly TRBD2 (5 bases). Per the germline V gene, CDR1 is SGHNT and CDR2 is YYREEE (reference sequence). The length of the CDR3 is 14 residues. Trimming took off 0 bases at V and 5 bases at J, with 11 bases between the two ends. The CDR3 spells CASSLETQRETQYF. Written as DNA, the CDR3 is TGTGCCAGCAGCTTGGAAACACAGCGGGAGACCCAGTACTTC.

The V gene is TRBV7-8, the J gene TRBJ1-6, with D unclear. Germline CDR1 is SGHVS and CDR2 is FQNEAQ. The CDR3 is made up of 16 amino acids. V lost 1 base and J lost 7, with 14 bases in between. CDR3 bases: TGTGCCAGCAGCTTAGTTTCCGTACCCGAAAATTCACCCCTCCACTTT. Its translation is CASSLVSVPENSPLHF.

CDR3 nucleotide sequence: TGTGCCAGCATGGCAGGTCCTCATCTAGGGTATGGCTACACCTTC. This codes for CASMAGPHLGYGYTF. The rearrangement joins TRBV6-5 to TRBJ1-2; D uncertain. The CDR3 runs 15 residues. Germline CDR1 and CDR2: MNHEY and SVGAGI. Trimming took off 7 bases at V and 5 bases at J, with 20 bases between the two ends.

V is TRBV5-8 and J is TRBJ2-7, with 8 bases matching TRBD1. Trimming cost V 4 bases and J 7 bases; bases outside gene matches: 13. Germline V gene sequence: CDR1 SGHTS, CDR2 YDEGEE. The CDR3 consists of 15 residues. The CDR3 sequence is CASSLSDRGGREQYF. The CDR3, as DNA: TGTGCCAGCAGCCTCTCAGACAGGGGAGGTAGGGAGCAGTACTTC.

The rearrangement links TRBV6-2 or TRBV6-3 to TRBJ2-3; D might be TRBD2 (5 bases). V was cut by 3 bases and J by 9 bases, with 16 bases left in between. CDR1 is MNHEY, CDR2 SVGEGT, per germline. CDR3 length: 14 amino acids. CDR3 in amino acids: CASSYLRLADTQYF. The CDR3 nucleotides are TGTGCCAGCAGTTATTTAAGGCTAGCTGACACGCAGTATTTT.

The chain is built from TRBV24-1 and TRBJ2-1; 9 nucleotides agree with TRBD1. V was pared by 4 bases and J by 7 bases, with 7 bases of the junction left unmatched. CDR3 length: 15 residues. In germline, CDR1 is KGHDR, CDR2 SFDVKD. Written as DNA, the CDR3 is TGTGCCACCAGTGACCCTGGGACAGGGTGGAATGAGCAGTTCTTC. As protein: CATSDPGTGWNEQFF.

V usage is TRBV7-9 and J usage is TRBJ2-1, with unresolved D. Trimming removed 3 bases at V and 0 bases at J, with 15 bases between. CDR1 and CDR2 from the germline V gene are SEHNR and FQNEAQ (reference sequence). The CDR3 contains 17 residues. The CDR3 nucleotides are TGTGCCAGCAGCTTTACCCAATCTCGGAGCTCCTACAATGAGCAGTTCTTC. This gives the protein CASSFTQSRSSYNEQFF.

The rearrangement joins TRBV3-1 (or the pseudogene TRBV3-2) to TRBJ2-1; weak D call: TRBD2 (5 bases). CDR1 LGHDT and CDR2 YNNKEL come from the germline V gene (reference sequence). Trimming stripped 0 bases from V and 4 bases from J, with 16 bases between. The CDR3 spans 17 residues. CDR3: CASSQDPGGPIYNEQFF. The CDR3 DNA sequence: TGTGCCAGCAGCCAAGATCCGGGCGGGCCGATTTACAATGAGCAGTTCTTC.

This clone was found a few times. The V gene is TRBV7-6, the J gene TRBJ2-7; TRBD2 agrees at 8 bases. The CDR3 extends over 13 amino acids. V lost 3 bases and J lost 4; bases outside the gene matches: 2. The V gene's germline CDR1 is SGHVS and CDR2 FNYEAQ. CDR3 sequence reads: CASSLSSGYEQYF. The CDR3 DNA sequence: TGTGCCAGCAGCTTGTCTAGCGGGTACGAGCAGTACTTC.

This chain connects TRBV6-5 to TRBJ1-4; D possibly corresponds to TRBD1 (6 bases). V was shortened by 0 bases and J by 7 bases, with 12 bases between the two germline ends. Germline V CDR1 and CDR2: MNHEY, SVGAGI. The CDR3 runs to 15 residues. The CDR3 here is CASSYSGRGPEKLFF. The CDR3 nucleotides read TGTGCCAGCAGTTACTCTGGCCGGGGGCCTGAAAAACTGTTTTTT.

This clone was picked up one time. The chain is built from TRBV12-3 or TRBV12-4 and TRBJ1-2; 9 bases fit TRBD1. The V gene end was trimmed by 6 bases and the J gene end by 7 bases; junction bases not matched to a gene: 6. The CDR3 consists of 13 residues. The CDR3, as DNA: TGTGCCAGCAGCGCGCTGACAGGGGGTGGCTACACCTTC. It yields the protein CASSALTGGGYTF.

This CDR3 reads CASSWGLAGASGANVLTF. CDR3 nucleotides: TGTGCCAGCAGCTGGGGACTAGCGGGAGCCTCTGGGGCCAACGTCCTGACTTTC. The V and J genes are TRBV7-9 and TRBJ2-6; TRBD2 matches at 14 bases. The CDR3 runs to 18 residues. Germline V gene lookup returns CDR1 SEHNR and CDR2 FQNEAQ (reference sequence). Trimming cost V 4 bases and J 0 bases; bases outside gene matches: 2.

This clone was seen a few times. This chain joins TRBV19 and TRBJ2-7; 8 positions match TRBD2. The germline V gene has CDR1 LNHDA and CDR2 SQIVND (reference sequence). V was clipped by 6 bases and J by 7 bases; unmatched bases: 14. The CDR3 spans 15 residues. In nucleotides, the CDR3 is TGTGCCAGTAGACCCGGGACTAGAAGTTTCGGGGAGCAGTACTTC. Translated: CASRPGTRSFGEQYF.

The chain carries TRBV15 and TRBJ1-6, with a weak D call TRBD1 (6 bases). This CDR3 is built from 20 residues. Trimming left V 0 bases short and J 0 bases short, with 18 bases between. The germline V gene has CDR1 LNHNV and CDR2 YYDKDF (reference sequence). The CDR3 coding sequence is TGTGCCACCAGCAGAGACCGATGGGGGGCGCAAAGCTCCTATAATTCACCCCTCCACTTT. It specifies CATSRDRWGAQSSYNSPLHF.

In its sample, this clone was seen once. The rearrangement uses TRBV7-2 and TRBJ2-7; D is unclear. The germline CDR1 and CDR2 sequences are SGHTA and FQGNSA. Trimming pared 1 base from V and 4 bases from J, leaving 14 bases between. This CDR3 is 15 amino acids long. The CDR3 reads CASSLGIRLLYEQYF. The DNA of the CDR3 is TGTGCCAGCAGCTTAGGGATTCGGCTTCTATACGAGCAGTACTTC.

As DNA, the CDR3 is TGTGCCAGCAGCCCCGACAGGGGTGCCTACGAGCAGTACTTC. Encoded protein: CASSPDRGAYEQYF. This chain uses TRBV9 with TRBJ2-7; 8 bases map to TRBD1. CDR1 and CDR2 (germline): SGDLS, YYNGEE. The CDR3 consists of 14 residues. Losses at the gene ends were 4 bases for V and 2 bases for J; bases not matched to a gene: 5.

The chain employs TRBV5-1 and TRBJ2-3; TRBD2 matches 14 bases. The CDR3 extends over 17 amino acids. V shed 5 bases and J 1 base; nucleotides not matched to a gene: 6. Per the germline V gene, CDR1 is SGHRS and CDR2 is YFSETQ. The CDR3 loop is CASSLGTSGGRTDTQYF. DNA for the CDR3: TGCGCCAGCAGTCTCGGGACTAGCGGGGGCCGCACAGATACGCAGTATTTT.

This clone was recorded once. The chain recombines TRBV7-9 with TRBJ1-2; D call uncertain. The germline V gene encodes CDR1 SEHNR and CDR2 FQNEAQ (reference sequence). This CDR3 comprises 15 residues. Trimming removed 3 bases at V and 4 bases at J, with 15 bases between. The CDR3 nucleotides read TGTGCCAGCAGCTTCTCGGAGGGAAATGGCTATGGCTACACCTTC. The encoded protein is CASSFSEGNGYGYTF.

The chain is built from TRBV6-5 and TRBJ1-1; 8 bases line up with TRBD1. Germline V gene lookup returns CDR1 MNHEY and CDR2 SVGAGI. The junction had 4 bases not matched to a gene; V was cut back by 6 bases and J by 4 bases. The CDR3 runs 13 residues. The CDR3 DNA reads TGTGCCAGCAGCTTACAGGGGGGCACTGAAGCTTTCTTT. Translated, it gives CASSLQGGTEAFF.

The rearrangement uses TRBV13 and TRBJ2-7; the D is unclear. The CDR3 is made up of 14 amino acids. Trimming took off 1 base at V and 5 bases at J, with 12 bases between the two ends. Germline values: CDR1 PRHDT, CDR2 FYEKMQ (reference sequence). The CDR3 loop is CASSLAGQSDEQYF. For the CDR3, the DNA is TGTGCCAGCAGCTTAGCCGGGCAGAGCGACGAGCAGTACTTC.

The chain has TRBV4-2 and TRBJ1-2; D is undetermined. Trimming stripped 0 bases from V and 2 bases from J, with 10 bases between. The V gene's germline CDR1 is LGHNA and CDR2 YNFKEQ. The CDR3 consists of 15 residues. The CDR3 spells CASSQDQARNYGYTF. In nucleotides, the CDR3 is TGTGCCAGCAGCCAAGATCAGGCCCGAAACTATGGCTACACCTTC.

This rearrangement joins TRBV5-1 to TRBJ1-1; 7 bases are shared with TRBD1. The CDR3 covers 16 residues. Germline trimming cut 0 bases from V and 0 bases from J; bases unmatched to any gene: 5. Germline CDR1 SGHRS, CDR2 YFSETQ. CDR3 coding DNA: TGCGCCAGCAGCTTGGAAGGGGGCGGGATGAACACTGAAGCTTTCTTT. Protein: CASSLEGGGMNTEAFF.